Detailed here is one TCR beta chain. This record comes from a study of T cell changes during pregnancy in multiple sclerosis. Germline trimming cut 2 bases from V and 4 bases from J; bases unmatched to any gene: 6. The CDR3 has 16 residues. Germline CDR1 is SGHTA and CDR2 is FQGNSA. TCRdb keeps only in-frame clones here, not all; method: immunoSEQ multiplex PCR. This sample carries 70,000 or so clones, around 94% of them seen once, and the ten largest clones take around 2%. The TCR sequence derives from a female donor in good health, enrolled as a control in a pregnancy study. The chain carries TRBV7-2 and TRBJ1-3, with 9 bases fitting TRBD1. This material consisted of peripheral blood, taken in the third trimester of pregnancy. The CDR3 here is CASSLIRTGVGNTIYF. The DNA for the CDR3 is TGTGCCAGCAGCTTAATTCGGACAGGGGTCGGAAACACCATATATTTT.